One and the same sample provided the 24 T cell receptor beta chains below, sequenced in a study of T cell responses to AZD1222 COVID-19 vaccine. Libraries were prepared by immunoSEQ multiplex PCR; TCRdb keeps only in-frame clonotypes and omits some of them. This table holds about 150,000 clones, 92% found once. The sample here was peripheral blood, taken on day 0 of AZD1222 vaccination. The receptors derive from an adult in good health.

This chain joins TRBV6-5 and TRBJ1-5; perhaps TRBD1 as D (6 bases). The CDR3 spans 13 residues. The V gene lost 4 bases and the J gene lost 9 bases, with 13 bases spanning the gap. Germline loops: CDR1 MNHEY, CDR2 SVGAGI. CDR3: CASSSGQVRPQHF. CDR3 nucleotides: TGTGCCAGCAGTTCGGGACAAGTGCGGCCCCAGCATTTT.

The chain employs TRBV7-9 and TRBJ2-2; 7 nucleotides match TRBD1. Germline V lookup: CDR1 SEHNR, CDR2 FQNEAQ (reference sequence). V trimming: 5 bases; J trimming: 7 bases; junction bases outside the gene matches: 13. The length of the CDR3 is 16 residues. The DNA of the CDR3 is TGTGCCAGCAGCACCCCGGGACAGCCCCACATCGGGGAGCTGTTTTTT. Amino acids: CASSTPGQPHIGELFF.

This clone showed up just a few times. The J gene is TRBJ2-7, the V gene TRBV9; tentative D call: TRBD2 (6 bases). The CDR3 contains 13 residues. V lost 3 bases, J lost 5 bases, and 12 bases lay in between. Germline assignment: CDR1 SGDLS and CDR2 YYNGEE. The CDR3 loop reads CASSGGARDEQYF. In DNA, the CDR3 is TGTGCCAGCAGCGGCGGGGCCAGGGACGAGCAGTACTTC.

The chain employs TRBV7-9 and TRBJ2-2; TRBD2 agrees at 12 bases. The trim removed 5 bases at V and 1 base at J, leaving 8 bases unmatched. The CDR3 has 18 amino acids. Germline CDR1 SEHNR, CDR2 FQNEAQ (reference sequence). The CDR3 DNA is TGTGCCAGCAGCCCAGGGACTAGCGGGCAAATGAACACCGGGGAGCTGTTTTTT. Amino acid sequence: CASSPGTSGQMNTGELFF.

The genes are TRBV6-1 and TRBJ2-1; D may match TRBD1 or TRBD2 (5 bases each). The CDR3 consists of 15 residues. CDR1 MNHNS and CDR2 SASEGT come from the germline V gene. The V end was cut by 3 bases, the J end by 5 bases, with 14 bases between. The CDR3 spells CASSDGPGRHNEQFF. In DNA form, the CDR3 reads TGTGCCAGCAGTGACGGTCCGGGACGCCACAATGAGCAGTTCTTC.

The chain has TRBV7-9 and TRBJ1-1; 7 bases match TRBD1. CDR3 length: 13 residues. The V gene's germline CDR1 is SEHNR and CDR2 FQNEAQ (reference sequence). The J segment lost 8 bases and the V segment lost 6 bases, leaving 9 bases of the junction unmatched. This chain's CDR3 is CASRGDSKREAFF. The DNA of the CDR3 is TGTGCCAGCAGAGGGGACAGTAAAAGGGAAGCTTTCTTT.

This chain links TRBV20-1 with TRBJ1-2; D is unclear. Germline V gene lookup returns CDR1 DFQATT and CDR2 SNEGSKA (reference sequence). V was pared by 3 bases and J by 10 bases, with 9 bases between. The CDR3 contains 10 residues. The CDR3 is CSASKIDYTF. The CDR3 DNA is TGCAGTGCTAGTAAGATCGACTACACCTTC.

This clone came up once. V is TRBV6-6 and J is TRBJ1-4, with TRBD1 identical over 7 bases. The V and J ends lost 4 bases and 4 bases, in that order; junction bases with no gene match: 9. CDR1 and CDR2 from the germline V gene are MNHNY and SVGAGI (reference sequence). CDR3 length: 16 residues. DNA of the CDR3: TGTGCCAGCAGTTCCCCTCAGACAGGGAATAATGAAAAACTGTTTTTT. Translated: CASSSPQTGNNEKLFF.

This clone was seen only once. The chain recombines TRBV12-3 or TRBV12-4 with TRBJ1-5, with D unresolved. Deletions cut 5 bases from V and 7 bases from J, with 12 bases between. This CDR3 comprises 13 residues. Here the CDR3 DNA reads TGTGCCAGCAGTATCGTACGGACCCAGCCCCAGCATTTT. It yields the protein CASSIVRTQPQHF.

CDR3 DNA: TGTGCCAGCAGAACCGGGCCCTCGCCTGAAGCTTTCTTT. Translated: CASRTGPSPEAFF. The J gene is TRBJ1-1, the V gene TRBV12-3 or TRBV12-4, with D hard to call. CDR3 length: 13 amino acids. Trimming took off 6 bases at V and 6 bases at J, with 14 bases between the two ends.

This chain connects TRBV3-1 (or the pseudogene TRBV3-2) to TRBJ1-1; TRBD1 is a possible D gene (5 bases). The CDR3 is 12 residues long. Germline V gene sequence: CDR1 LGHDT, CDR2 YNNKEL (reference sequence). Trimming removed 3 bases from V and 5 bases from J, with 7 bases in between. CDR3 nucleotides: TGTGCCAGCAGCCAGGGGGGTACTGAAGCTTTCTTT. Amino acids: CASSQGGTEAFF.

The CDR3 sequence: CASSPPGSPLHF. Written as DNA, the CDR3 is TGTGCCAGCAGCCCCCCCGGGTCACCCCTCCACTTT. The chain joins TRBV3-1 (or the pseudogene TRBV3-2) to TRBJ1-6; D is undetermined. This CDR3 region has 12 residues. Germline assignment: CDR1 LGHDT and CDR2 YNNKEL (reference sequence). V was pared by 4 bases and J by 10 bases, with 8 bases between.

The rearrangement joins TRBV5-1 to TRBJ2-1; 10 bases match TRBD2. V was pared by 2 bases and J by 9 bases, with 5 bases of the junction left unmatched. Looked up from germline, CDR1 is SGHRS and CDR2 is YFSETQ. CDR3 length: 14 amino acids. The CDR3 sequence is CASSLAGGPGEQFF. The CDR3 DNA follows: TGCGCCAGCAGCTTAGCGGGAGGGCCCGGTGAGCAGTTCTTC.

The chain uses TRBV19 and TRBJ1-5, with D perhaps TRBD1 (5 bases). Germline CDR1 is LNHDA and CDR2 is SQIVND (reference sequence). V lost 1 base and J lost 2, with 12 bases in between. The CDR3 totals 16 residues. The CDR3 nucleotides are TGTGCCAGTAGTATAGGTGGGGGGTCTGGCAATCAGCCCCAGCATTTT. Residues: CASSIGGGSGNQPQHF.

This chain connects TRBV5-6 to TRBJ1-5; the match to TRBD1 covers 10 bases. Germline V gene sequence: CDR1 SGHDT, CDR2 YYEEEE. The trim removed 3 bases at V and 4 bases at J, leaving 7 bases unmatched. The CDR3 totals 16 residues. This CDR3 reads CASSWRTGGRNQPQHF. CDR3 in DNA: TGTGCCAGCAGCTGGAGGACAGGGGGTCGAAATCAGCCCCAGCATTTT.

The V call is TRBV6-5, the J call TRBJ1-5; 8 nucleotides align to TRBD1. This CDR3 region has 12 residues. Germline CDR1 and CDR2: MNHEY and SVGAGI. J lost 6 bases, V lost 8 bases, and 3 bases had no gene match. The CDR3: CASGQGSQPQHF. The CDR3 nucleotides are TGTGCCAGCGGACAGGGCTCTCAGCCCCAGCATTTT.

The V gene is TRBV9, the J gene TRBJ1-1; no definite D call. V shed 0 bases and J shed 1 base, with 7 bases lying between them. Germline V CDR1 and CDR2: SGDLS, YYNGEE. This CDR3 comprises 14 residues. CDR3 nucleotide sequence: TGTGCCAGCAGCGTAGATGGCCCGAACACTGAAGCTTTCTTT. Translation gives CASSVDGPNTEAFF.

This chain links TRBV10-3 with TRBJ1-2; D not certain. Looked up from germline, CDR1 is ENHRY and CDR2 is SYGVKD. The CDR3 spans 11 residues. The V end was cut by 4 bases, the J end by 4 bases, with 4 bases between. In nucleotides, the CDR3 is TGTGCCATCAGTGGCGGCTATGGCTACACCTTC. Translated: CAISGGYGYTF.

The chain recombines TRBV6-5 with TRBJ1-1; TRBD1 is a possible D gene (6 bases). This CDR3 spans 12 amino acids. CDR1 MNHEY and CDR2 SVGAGI come from the germline V gene. V lost 7 bases and J lost 8, with 14 bases in between. This chain's CDR3 is CASTGGQREAFF. DNA for the CDR3: TGTGCCAGCACGGGGGGCCAACGGGAAGCTTTCTTT.

The genes are TRBV2 and TRBJ1-4; 8 bases match TRBD1. The germline CDR1 and CDR2 sequences are SNHLY and FYNNEI. The CDR3 covers 16 residues. With V trimmed by 1 base and J by 3 bases, 4 bases remained unmatched. The CDR3 coding sequence is TGTGCCAGCAGTGAAGAGCCGACAGGGGCTAATGAAAAACTGTTTTTT. The encoded protein is CASSEEPTGANEKLFF.

The gene calls are TRBV27 and TRBJ2-1; TRBD1 matches at 8 bases. Germline CDR1 MNHEY, CDR2 SMNVEV (reference sequence). The J segment lost 5 bases and the V segment lost 7 bases, leaving 7 bases of the junction unmatched. This CDR3 has 14 residues. CDR3 residues: CASNPGQDHNEQFF. The CDR3 nucleotides read TGTGCCAGCAACCCGGGACAGGATCACAATGAGCAGTTCTTC.

This clone appeared a few times. The chain carries TRBV28 and TRBJ2-2; TRBD2 matches at 16 bases. The CDR3 is 19 residues long. The ends lost 6 bases at V and 5 bases at J; junction bases unmatched: 12. Per germline, CDR1 MDHEN and CDR2 SYDVKM. The CDR3 DNA reads TGTGCCAGCAGCACCTATCCCGGGACTAGCGGGAGGGGAACCGGGGAGCTGTTTTTT. This gives the protein CASSTYPGTSGRGTGELFF.

The chain recombines TRBV28 with TRBJ1-2; D might be TRBD1 (5 bases). Germline CDR1 MDHEN, CDR2 SYDVKM. V gave up 4 bases and J gave up 5 bases, with 11 bases separating them. This CDR3 has 13 residues. The CDR3 DNA follows: TGTGCCAGCAGTTACCGGGACGGATATGGCTACACCTTC. This translates into CASSYRDGYGYTF.

This rearrangement joins TRBV19 to TRBJ2-7; D tentatively reads TRBD1 or TRBD2 (5 bases each). Trimming shortened V by 7 bases and J by 3 bases, and 13 bases separated the two germline ends. The CDR3 is 13 amino acids. Germline V CDR1 and CDR2: LNHDA, SQIVND (reference sequence). The CDR3 nucleotides read TGTGCCAGTAAAAGGGACGGTCACTACGAGCAGTACTTC. Translated: CASKRDGHYEQYF.